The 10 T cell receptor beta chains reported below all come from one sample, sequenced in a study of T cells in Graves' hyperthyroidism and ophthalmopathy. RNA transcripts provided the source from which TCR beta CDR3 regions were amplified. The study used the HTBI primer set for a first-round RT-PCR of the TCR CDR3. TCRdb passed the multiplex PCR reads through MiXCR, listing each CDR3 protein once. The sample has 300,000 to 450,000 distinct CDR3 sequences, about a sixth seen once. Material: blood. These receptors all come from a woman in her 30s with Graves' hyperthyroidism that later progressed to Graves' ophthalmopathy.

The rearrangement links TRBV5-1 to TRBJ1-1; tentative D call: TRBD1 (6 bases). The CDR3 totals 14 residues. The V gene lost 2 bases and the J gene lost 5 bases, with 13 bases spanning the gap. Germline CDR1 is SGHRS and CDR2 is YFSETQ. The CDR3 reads CASSFGQGQTEAFF. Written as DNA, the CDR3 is TGCGCCAGCAGCTTTGGTCAGGGGCAGACTGAAGCTTTCTTT.

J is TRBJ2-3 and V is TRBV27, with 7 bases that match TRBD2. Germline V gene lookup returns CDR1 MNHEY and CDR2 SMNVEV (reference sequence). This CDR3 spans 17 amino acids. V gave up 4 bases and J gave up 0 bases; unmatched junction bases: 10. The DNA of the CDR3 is TGTGCCAGCAGTTCCCGGTTTTTGGGGGGGAGCACAGATACGCAGTATTTT. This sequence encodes CASSSRFLGGSTDTQYF.

The CDR3 loop reads CASLGRTGEGYTF. The CDR3 DNA sequence: TGTGCCAGCCTCGGACGGACAGGGGAAGGCTACACCTTC. The chain joins TRBV12-3 or TRBV12-4 to TRBJ1-2, with 9 bases matching TRBD1. The trim removed 8 bases at V and 8 bases at J, leaving 9 bases unmatched. The CDR3 covers 13 residues.

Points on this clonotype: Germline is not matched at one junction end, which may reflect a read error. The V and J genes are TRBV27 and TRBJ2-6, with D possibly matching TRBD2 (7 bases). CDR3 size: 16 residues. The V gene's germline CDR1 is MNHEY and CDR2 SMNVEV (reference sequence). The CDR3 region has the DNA TGTGCCAGCAGTGCGCGGGGGACACCTGGGGCCAACATCCTGACTTTC. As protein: CASSARGTPGANILTF.

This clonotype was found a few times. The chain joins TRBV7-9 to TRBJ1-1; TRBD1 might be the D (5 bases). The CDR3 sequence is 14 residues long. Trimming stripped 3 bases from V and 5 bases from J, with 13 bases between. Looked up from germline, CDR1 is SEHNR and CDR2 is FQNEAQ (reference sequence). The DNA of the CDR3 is TGTGCCAGCAGCTTGACAGTGTCGACGACTGAAGCTTTCTTT. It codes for CASSLTVSTTEAFF.

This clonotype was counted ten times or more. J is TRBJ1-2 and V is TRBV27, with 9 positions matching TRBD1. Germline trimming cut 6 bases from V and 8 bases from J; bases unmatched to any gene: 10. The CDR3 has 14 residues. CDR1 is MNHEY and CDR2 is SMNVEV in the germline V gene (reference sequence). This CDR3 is CASSLSGTGYGYTF. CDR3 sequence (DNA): TGTGCCAGCAGCCTATCCGGGACAGGGTACGGCTACACCTTC.

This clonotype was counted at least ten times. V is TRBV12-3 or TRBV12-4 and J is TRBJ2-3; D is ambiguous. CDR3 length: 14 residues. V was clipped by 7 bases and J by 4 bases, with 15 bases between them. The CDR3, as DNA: TGTGCCAGCACCAAGACCGAGACGTCAGATACGCAGTATTTT. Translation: CASTKTETSDTQYF.

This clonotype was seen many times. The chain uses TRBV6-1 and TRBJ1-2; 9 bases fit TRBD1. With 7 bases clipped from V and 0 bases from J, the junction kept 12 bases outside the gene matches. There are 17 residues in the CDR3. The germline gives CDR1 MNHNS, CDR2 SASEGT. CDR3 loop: CASNDRGSPKANYGYTF. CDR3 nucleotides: TGTGCCAGCAATGACAGGGGGTCTCCCAAAGCTAACTATGGCTACACCTTC.

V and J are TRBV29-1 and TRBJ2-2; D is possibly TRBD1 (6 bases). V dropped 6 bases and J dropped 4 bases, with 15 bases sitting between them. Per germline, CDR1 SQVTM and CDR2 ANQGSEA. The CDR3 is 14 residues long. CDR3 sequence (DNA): TGCAGCGTCCTGATACAGGGCTCCACCGGGGAGCTGTTTTTT. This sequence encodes CSVLIQGSTGELFF.

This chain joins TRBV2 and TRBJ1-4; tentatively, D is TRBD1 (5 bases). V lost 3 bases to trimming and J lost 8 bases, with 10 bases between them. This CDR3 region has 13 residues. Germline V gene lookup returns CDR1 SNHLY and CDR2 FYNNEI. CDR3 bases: TGTGCCAGCAGTGATGGGGCCCGGGAAAAACTGTTTTTT. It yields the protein CASSDGAREKLFF. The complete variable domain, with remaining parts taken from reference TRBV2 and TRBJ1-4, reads EPEVTQTPSHQVTQMGQEVILRCVPISNHLYFYWYRQILGQKVEFLVSFYNNEISEKSEIFDDQFSVERPDGSNFTLKIRSTKLEDSAMYFCASSDGAREKLFFGSGTQLSVL.